Detailed here is one T cell receptor beta chain. Which antigen it targets is not known. No base quality values were provided; no much bigger clone lies one nucleotide off. These data belong to a study of T cells in localized non-small cell lung cancer (dated by TCRdb to about 2020). About the study as a whole: The study examined T cell repertoires in 200 to 250 patients with early-stage NSCLC and compared tumors with uninvolved tumor-adjacent lungs. The cohort comprised a few hundred treatment-naïve NSCLC patients with resected, localized lung tumors. A mean age of roughly 66 years was recorded for the NSCLC patients, of whom 129 were male and 107 were female. Overall results and qualifications from the work: Because the study design was exploratory, TCR variables were selected using unadjusted p-values without false-discovery rate correction. Because multi-region tumor sequencing was not performed, intratumor heterogeneity could not be ruled out. Uninvolved tumor-adjacent lung showed the highest T cell clonality, higher than tumor, which suggests more focused antigenic responses in the adjacent lung. Longer overall survival was associated with higher blood T cell density, whereas shorter survival was associated with higher adjacent-lung clonality. Of the top 100 tumor clones, a median of roughly 56 were detected in paired uninvolved adjacent lung; under 35 were also among that lung's top 100.

V loses 2 bases at its end and J loses 8 bases; junction bases beyond the gene matches: 4. The germline V gene specifies KGHSH as CDR1 and LQKENI as CDR2. The CDR3, from cysteine to phenylalanine, totals 13 residues. Only CDR3 DNA is held: 39 bases, read in frame from base 1. At diagnosis, tumor, uninvolved tumor-adjacent lung and peripheral blood were collected and then preserved as a mix of FFPE and fresh-frozen material. Blood samples were analyzed as peripheral blood mononuclear cells for TCR repertoire profiling. The immunoSEQ Assay was used to sequence TCR beta CDR3 regions from DNA. Concerning the study's data processing: To compute T cell density, TCR beta template counts were normalized to usable DNA, which was estimated by amplifying housekeeping genes. Using the preseqR package, richness was estimated by extrapolating to 120,000 templates for tissue samples and 400,000 templates for PBMC samples. Clonality was defined by subtracting Pielou's evenness from one. Tissue-enriched TCRs were identified by differential abundance testing using productive amino-acid clonotypes, minimum total count 5 and alpha 0.1. The Jaccard Index and the Morisita Overlap Index were used to quantify repertoire overlap between compartments. GLIPH grouped TCR beta CDR3s together with public tetramer-defined viral CDR3s, and a viral motif had to include at least three viral sequences and also show V-gene enrichment. Entries here come from immuneACCESS through TCRdb and include only in-frame sequences with V and J called. Some clones fail to appear in such tables; in the studies checked, an unresolved V gene covers under half of the shortfall, and the cause of the remainder is unknown. V and J calls and clone size follow that table, whereas D and trimming were derived from the DNA. For this sample the table gives approximately 30,000 clones, of which approximately 86% were detected only once. The ten largest account for around 4% of the sample.

The source material was peripheral blood mononuclear cells, sampled before any cancer treatment. This receptor chain uses TRBV18 and TRBJ1-1; 8 middle bases align to TRBD1. This TCR came from a woman aged 40 to 75 with stage III lung adenocarcinoma. The CDR3 here reads CASSPGTGPEAFF. The base sequence is TGTGCCAGCTCACCAGGGACAGGCCCCGAAGCTTTCTTT.